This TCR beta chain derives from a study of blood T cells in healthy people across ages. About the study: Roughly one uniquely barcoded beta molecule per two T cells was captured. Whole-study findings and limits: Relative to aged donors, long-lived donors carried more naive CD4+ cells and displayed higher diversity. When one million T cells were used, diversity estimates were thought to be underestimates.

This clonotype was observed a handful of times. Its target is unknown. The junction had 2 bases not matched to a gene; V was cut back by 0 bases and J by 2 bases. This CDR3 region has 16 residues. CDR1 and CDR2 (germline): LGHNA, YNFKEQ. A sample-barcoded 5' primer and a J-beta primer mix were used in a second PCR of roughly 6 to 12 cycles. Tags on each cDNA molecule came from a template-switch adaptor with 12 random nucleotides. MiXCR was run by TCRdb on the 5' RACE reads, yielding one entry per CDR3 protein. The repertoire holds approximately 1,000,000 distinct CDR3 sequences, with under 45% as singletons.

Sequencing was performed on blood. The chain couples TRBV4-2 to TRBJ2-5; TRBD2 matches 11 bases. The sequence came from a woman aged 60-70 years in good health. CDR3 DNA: TGTGCCAGCAGCCAAGATCGACTAGCGGGACAAGAGACCCAGTACTTC. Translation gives CASSQDRLAGQETQYF.